This paragraph reports one TCR beta chain. The antigen is not known. Primers used in a second PCR of about 7 to 11 cycles were a sample-barcoded 5' primer and a J-beta primer mix. TCRdb reanalysed the 5' RACE reads using MiXCR and keeps one entry per CDR3 protein. In the table there are 600,000 to 900,000 distinct CDR3 sequences, 25% to 30% of which are singletons. Donors gave around 10 milliliters of peripheral blood apiece. This sample was included in a study of blood T cells in healthy people across ages. Study outcomes and limitations: Estimates of total diversity, which came from one million sequenced T cells, were considered to be underestimates.

This CDR3 has 15 amino acids. With 7 bases clipped from V and 9 bases from J, the junction kept 11 bases outside the gene matches. Germline V lookup: CDR1 SNHLY, CDR2 FYNNEI. The same sample was also used in a study of T cells of mothers and their children. As that report states: With the M1S primer of the second PCR, sample barcodes and 2-4 random nucleotides were added. Overlap ran slightly, non-significantly higher for related than unrelated mother-child pairs.

Sequenced sample: blood. This receptor was taken from a boy younger than 18 in good health. The chain uses TRBV2 and TRBJ2-4; TRBD1 matches 11 bases. This CDR3 reads CASITTGQGVFIQYF. As DNA, the CDR3 is TGTGCCAGCATTACCACGGGACAGGGGGTTTTCATTCAGTACTTC.